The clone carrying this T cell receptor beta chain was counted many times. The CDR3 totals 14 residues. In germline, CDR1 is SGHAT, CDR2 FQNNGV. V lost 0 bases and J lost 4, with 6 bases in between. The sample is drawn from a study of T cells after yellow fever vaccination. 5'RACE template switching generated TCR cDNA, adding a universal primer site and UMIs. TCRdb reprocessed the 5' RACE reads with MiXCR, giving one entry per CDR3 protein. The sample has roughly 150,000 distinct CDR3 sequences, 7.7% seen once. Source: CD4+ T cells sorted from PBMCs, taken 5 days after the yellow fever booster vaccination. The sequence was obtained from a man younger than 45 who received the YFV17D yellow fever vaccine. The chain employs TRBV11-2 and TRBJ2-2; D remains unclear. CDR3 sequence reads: CASSLERLTGELFF. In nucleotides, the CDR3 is TGTGCCAGCAGCTTAGAGCGCCTCACCGGGGAGCTGTTTTTT.